This TCR beta chain was identified in a study of T cell clonotyping in hematopoietic cell transplantation. Regarding the study as a whole: No sorting was done, leaving CD4 and CD8 contributions mixed.

Blood collection times were about day -28 and days 30, 100, 180 posttransplant. Clones were sequenced by immunoSEQ multiplex PCR, and TCRdb holds only the in-frame ones, with some missing. The repertoire includes 12,000 to 15,000 clones, just over 95% of them detected once, and around 4.2% sits in the top ten. Notes on this clone: Its cognate antigen is unknown.

Here the sequenced sample was peripheral blood mononuclear cells, taken 30 days after allogeneic stem cell transplant. The TCR comes from a female patient aged 50-60 years who had an allogeneic stem cell transplant from an unrelated donor, so T cells may come from the graft donor. Some clones in this sample may be carry-over from other donors' samples.

The CDR3 DNA reads as TGTGCCAGCAGCCGTCTTTACGAGCAGTACTTC. Its protein is CASSRLYEQYF. V gene TRBV11-2 combines with J gene TRBJ2-7; D not resolved. Per the germline V gene, CDR1 is SGHAT and CDR2 is FQNNGV. Trimming took 5 bases from V and 4 from J, leaving 6 bases between them. The CDR3 runs to 11 residues.